These 9 T cell receptor beta chains were all obtained from the same sample, sequenced in a study of blood T cell repertoires in COVID-19. Data came from immunoSEQ multiplex PCR; TCRdb stores just in-frame clones and leaves some out. This sample yields 220,000 or so clones, of which 82% are seen a single time; roughly 8% belongs to the top ten. Sequenced input: peripheral blood. The receptor source for this set is a woman aged 80 or older with COVID-19, enrolled during active disease.

The rearrangement uses TRBV29-1 and TRBJ2-2, with TRBD2 as a possible D gene (5 bases). There are 15 residues in the CDR3. CDR1 SQVTM and CDR2 ANQGSEA come from the germline V gene. Trimming left V 2 bases short and J 5 bases short, with 15 bases between. The CDR3 sequence is CSVESWGERTGELFF. The CDR3 bases are TGCAGCGTTGAATCTTGGGGAGAGAGGACCGGGGAGCTGTTTTTT.

V usage is TRBV5-8 and J usage is TRBJ2-7; TRBD1 matches 7 bases. Germline CDR1 is SGHTS and CDR2 is YDEGEE. J lost 4 bases, V lost 1 base, and 11 bases had no gene match. The CDR3 has 16 residues. CDR3 in amino acids: CASSLSAGTARYEQYF. CDR3 sequence (DNA): TGTGCCAGCAGCTTGTCGGCCGGGACAGCGCGATACGAGCAGTACTTC.

The chain combines TRBV20-1 with TRBJ2-1; D remains unclear. The CDR3 runs to 11 residues. The V and J ends lost 6 bases and 9 bases respectively, with 12 bases between them. Looked up from germline, CDR1 is DFQATT and CDR2 is SNEGSKA (reference sequence). The CDR3 here is CSAPLVGEQFF. The CDR3 DNA follows: TGCAGTGCGCCCCTAGTAGGTGAGCAGTTCTTC.

The V gene is TRBV4-1, the J gene TRBJ2-5; a possible D gene is TRBD1 (5 bases). This CDR3 is 13 amino acids long. CDR1 and CDR2 (germline): MGHRA, YSYEKL. V shed 4 bases and J shed 2 bases, with 8 bases lying between them. The DNA of the CDR3 is TGCGCCAGCAGCCCACGGACACAAGAGACCCAGTACTTC. Translated: CASSPRTQETQYF.

A few counts support this clone. CDR3 in amino acids: CASSELGGGYTF. CDR3 coding DNA: TGTGCCAGCAGTGAATTAGGAGGTGGCTACACCTTC. The chain recombines TRBV2 with TRBJ1-2; D gene unclear. Germline values: CDR1 SNHLY, CDR2 FYNNEI. V lost 2 bases to trimming and J lost 7 bases, with 8 bases between them. This CDR3 has 12 amino acids. The whole variable domain, filled in from reference TRBV2 and TRBJ1-2, reads EPEVTQTPSHQVTQMGQEVILRCVPISNHLYFYWYRQILGQKVEFLVSFYNNEISEKSEIFDDQFSVERPDGSNFTLKIRSTKLEDSAMYFCASSELGGGYTFGSGTRLTVV.

The chain recombines TRBV19 with TRBJ2-7; 10 bases align to TRBD2. The CDR3 totals 14 residues. CDR1 LNHDA and CDR2 SQIVND come from the germline V gene (reference sequence). Germline trimming cut 5 bases from V and 7 bases from J; bases unmatched to any gene: 8. The CDR3 spells CASSSSRTSGEQYF. CDR3 DNA: TGTGCCAGTAGTTCCTCCCGGACTAGCGGAGAGCAGTACTTC.

The chain employs TRBV4-2 and TRBJ1-4; the match to TRBD1 covers 8 bases. CDR1 is LGHNA and CDR2 is YNFKEQ in the germline V gene. The CDR3 covers 16 residues. V shed 4 bases and J 8 bases; nucleotides not matched to a gene: 12. DNA for the CDR3: TGTGCCAGCAGCCCTCTCCCTGGGACAGGACAAGAAAAACTGTTTTTT. Its translation: CASSPLPGTGQEKLFF.

Comments on this clone: The junction does not match germline at one end; this may be a read error. V is TRBV7-8 and J is TRBJ2-2; TRBD2 aligns across 10 bases. CDR1 is SGHVS and CDR2 is FQNEAQ in the germline V gene. The CDR3 extends over 14 amino acids. The CDR3 spells CASSLAGVVGELFF. For the CDR3, the DNA is TGTGCCAGCAGCCTAGCGGGAGTCGTCGGGGAGCTGTTTTTT.

The V gene is TRBV7-9, the J gene TRBJ1-2; D remains ambiguous. The CDR3 extends over 14 amino acids. Germline CDR1 and CDR2: SEHNR and FQNEAQ (reference sequence). Trimming shortened V by 2 bases and J by 6 bases, and 13 bases separated the two germline ends. Here the CDR3 DNA reads TGTGCCAGCAGCTTACGAGGGATCGAGGATGGCTACACCTTC. Protein: CASSLRGIEDGYTF.